This record looks at one T cell receptor (beta chain) sequence and its context. Antigen: not known. This sample is drawn from a study of OX40 agonist ivuxolimab in advanced cancers. For the study at large: Ivuxolimab, an antibody acting as an agonist of OX40 (CD134), was used to treat patients. Six ivuxolimab dose levels, 0.01 to 10 mg/kg, were given intravenously every 2 weeks.

Overall study results and limits: Some of the nonresponding patients also showed low levels of normalized T-cell clonal expansion. Clonal expansion from baseline to week 6 occurred in both CD4+ and CD8+ T cells.

The junction had 10 bases not matched to a gene; V was cut back by 4 bases and J by 2 bases. The CDR3 totals 16 residues. Germline lookup yields CDR1 SEHNR and CDR2 FQNEAQ (reference sequence). Sequenced by immunoSEQ multiplex PCR; TCRdb stores in-frame clones only, minus some. The sample contains about 27,000 clones, around nine tenths of which appear only once. The V call is TRBV7-9, the J call TRBJ2-7; 8 positions match TRBD1. The starting material was CD4+ or CD8+ T cells sorted from blood, obtained in a trial of the OX40 agonist ivuxolimab. The clonotype comes from an adult with an advanced solid tumor such as melanoma, head and neck, liver or kidney cancer. CDR3 in DNA: TGTGCCAGCAGCTCCGTGGGGACAGGCGTCGCCTACGAGCAGTACTTC. Amino acid sequence: CASSSVGTGVAYEQYF.